This T cell receptor beta chain was found in a study of glioma-infiltrating T cells. Study-wide results and limits: CDR3 overlap between tissue and blood was very small. Above-expected tissue-blood divergence occurred in all gliomas, most in low-grade ones.

This clonotype has more than one count but fewer than ten. Its antigen remains unknown. CDR1 and CDR2 (germline): KGHDR, SFDVKD. V lost 5 bases and J lost 4; bases outside the gene matches: 9. The CDR3 has 16 amino acids. Using RNA template, CDR3s of TCR alpha and beta were amplified with iRepertoire arm-PCR. Tissue mRNA or PBMC total RNA, roughly 90-400 ng, went into one-step reverse transcription and amplification. MiXCR was run by TCRdb on the multiplex PCR reads, yielding one entry per CDR3 protein. In the table there are some 180,000 distinct CDR3 sequences, approximately 30% of which are singletons.

The gene calls are TRBV24-1 and TRBJ2-1; 8 bases agree with TRBD1. This TCR was recovered from a human donor with low-grade glioma or glioblastoma, undergoing nonglioma brain surgery, or in good health (not recorded which). Sequencing was done on a sample of glioma tissue, nonneoplastic brain tissue, or PBMCs (not recorded which). The CDR3 sequence: CATSGSGGEGYNEQFF. The CDR3 bases are TGTGCCACCAGTGGTTCAGGGGGCGAAGGGTACAATGAGCAGTTCTTC.